This entry lists 9 T cell receptor beta chains sequenced from one sample in a study of blood T cells in healthy people across ages. A second PCR of about 6 to 12 cycles used a sample-barcoded 5' primer and a J-beta primer mix. TCRdb reprocessed the 5' RACE reads via MiXCR and lists one record per CDR3 protein. The sample records roughly 680,000 distinct CDR3 sequences, about 51% being singletons. Material for sequencing was blood. All receptors come from a woman older than 75 in good health.

In this sample, this clonotype turned up once. This may come from a read error, since a much larger clone is one base off. This sequence joins TRBV6-6 and TRBJ2-5; tentatively, D is TRBD1 or TRBD2 (5 bases each). Germline CDR1 and CDR2: MNHNY and SVGAGI (reference sequence). The CDR3 loop spans 15 amino acids. The DNA of the CDR3 is TGTACCAGCACCTCCGGGACGGTAACCCGCGGTGAGCAGTACTTC. Protein sequence: CTSTSGTVTRGEQYF.

The chain carries TRBV29-1 and TRBJ2-3; 14 positions match TRBD2. V lost 4 bases, J lost 4 bases, and 4 bases stayed unmatched. This CDR3 has 15 residues. Germline CDR1 and CDR2: SQVTM and ANQGSEA. As DNA, the CDR3 is TGCAGCGTTGGACTAGCGGGAGGGCGAGCAGATACGCAGTATTTT. It translates to CSVGLAGGRADTQYF.

The chain recombines TRBV27 with TRBJ2-7; D not resolved. CDR3 length: 14 amino acids. The V gene lost 6 bases and the J gene lost 0 bases, with 12 bases spanning the gap. The germline gives CDR1 MNHEY, CDR2 SMNVEV (reference sequence). CDR3 coding DNA: TGTGCCAGCAGGTTCGCACAAAGCTCCTACGAGCAGTACTTC. It is translated as CASRFAQSSYEQYF.

With regard to this clonotype: A read error may explain this, as a much larger clone is one base away. The J gene is TRBJ2-1, the V gene TRBV5-1, with 12 nucleotides matching TRBD2. Germline V CDR1 and CDR2: SGHRS, YFSETQ. V dropped 7 bases and J dropped 9; count of bases not matched to a gene: 17. This CDR3 region has 17 residues. Written as DNA, the CDR3 is TGCGCCAGCGGCCCATGGACTAGCGGGGAGTTAGCTAGTGAGCAGTTCTTC. It encodes CASGPWTSGELASEQFF.

This clonotype was recorded only once. The chain carries TRBV7-2 and TRBJ2-7, with TRBD1 identical over 7 bases. CDR3 size: 17 residues. V dropped 5 bases and J dropped 4; count of bases not matched to a gene: 17. Germline V gives CDR1 SGHTA, CDR2 FQGNSA. This CDR3 reads CASSGRLTGFLQYEQYF. As DNA, the CDR3 is TGTGCCAGCAGCGGACGATTGACAGGGTTTTTACAATACGAGCAGTACTTC. The whole variable domain, filled in from reference TRBV7-2 and TRBJ2-7, reads GAGVSQSPSNKVTEKGKDVELRCDPISGHTALYWYRQSLGQGLEFLIYFQGNSAPDKSGLPSDRFSAERTGGSVSTLTIQRTQQEDSAVYLCASSGRLTGFLQYEQYFGPGTRLTVT.

The chain recombines TRBV6-1 with TRBJ2-7; D is possibly TRBD1 or TRBD2 (5 bases each). The CDR3 has 16 residues. Germline V gene sequence: CDR1 MNHNS, CDR2 SASEGT. V was clipped by 8 bases and J by 2 bases, with 22 bases between them. CDR3 nucleotide sequence: TGTGCCAGCGCGCTCTACGGGGCCACCGTGGCCTACGAGCAGTACTTC. Residues: CASALYGATVAYEQYF.

This clonotype was detected ten times or more. The chain links TRBV6-6 to TRBJ1-6, with D hard to call. Germline loops: CDR1 MNHNY, CDR2 SVGAGI (reference sequence). The germline V and J ends were trimmed by 6 bases and 7 bases, with 7 bases remaining between them. The CDR3 spans 12 residues. The CDR3, as DNA: TGTGCCAGCAGCGACCCAAATTCACCCCTCCACTTT. Its protein is CASSDPNSPLHF.

This chain connects TRBV6-1 to TRBJ1-2; D uncertain. Trimming cost V 6 bases and J 6 bases, with 11 bases left between them. Per the germline V gene, CDR1 is MNHNS and CDR2 is SASEGT. The CDR3 has 12 amino acids. The CDR3 nucleotides are TGTGCCAGCAGCCGCGACGGGAATGGCTACACCTTC. As protein: CASSRDGNGYTF.

This rearrangement joins TRBV25-1 to TRBJ2-5; D remains unclear. The CDR3 spans 12 residues. CDR1 and CDR2 from the germline V gene are MGHDK and SYGVNS. With 4 bases removed from V and 1 base from J, the gap between germline ends came to 4 bases. CDR3 sequence: CASSAPQETQYF. The DNA for the CDR3 is TGTGCCAGCAGTGCCCCCCAAGAGACCCAGTACTTC.